Given below is one T cell receptor (beta chain) in context. Its antigen is undetermined. The data stem from a study of T cells in localized non-small cell lung cancer. Overall study results and limits: As only one tumor region underwent sequencing, heterogeneity remains possible.

Only in-frame clones appear in the TCRdb table, and some are missing; sequencing was by immunoSEQ multiplex PCR. The data show about 28,000 clones, roughly 90% seen once. With 4 bases removed from V and 1 base from J, the gap between germline ends came to 8 bases. The CDR3 has 14 residues. Germline V gives CDR1 SGHVS, CDR2 FNYEAQ. The sample in question was peripheral blood mononuclear cells, obtained before any cancer treatment. The sequence was obtained from a woman aged 40-69 years with stage III lung adenocarcinoma. The V call is TRBV7-6, the J call TRBJ2-1; D gene ambiguous. The CDR3 DNA follows: TGTGCCAGCAGCTCCCACCAGTCCTACAATGAGCAGTTCTTC. It is translated as CASSSHQSYNEQFF. Looking up the rest from reference TRBV7-6 and TRBJ2-1 gives the full variable domain: GAGVSQSPRYKVTKRGQDVALRCDPISGHVSLYWYRQALGQGPEFLTYFNYEAQQDKSGLPNDRFSAERPEGSISTLTIQRTEQRDSAMYRCASSSHQSYNEQFFGPGTRLTVL.